This passage covers 19 T cell receptor beta chains from one sample sequenced in a study of vaccination effects on CD4 cells after COVID-19. Within the ViraFEST assay, antigen-specific CD4+ T cells underwent expansion with viral peptide pools prior to sequencing. Subsequent to ten to eleven days of culture, CD4+ T cells were isolated. All participants had two doses of either the BNT162b2 or mRNA-1273 vaccine. Their cognate antigens are unknown. The assay was immunoSEQ multiplex PCR, and TCRdb's table has in-frame clones only and misses some. The sample yields 65,000 to 95,000 clones, under 80% seen once. The starting material was CD4+ T cells from PBMCs cultured with HCoV-OC43 spike peptides, obtained after COVID-19 vaccination. Specified subset: HCoV-OC43 spike overlapping peptide pool stimulation. Every receptor here comes from a human donor who received a COVID-19 vaccine.

The rearrangement links TRBV9 to TRBJ1-1; D not resolved. Germline V gene data show CDR1 as SGDLS and CDR2 as YYNGEE. The CDR3 sequence is 15 residues long. V was trimmed by 3 bases and J by 7 bases, leaving 19 bases between them. Here the CDR3 DNA reads TGTGCCAGCAGCGCACAGACGACGGGATTGAATGAAGCTTTCTTT. It encodes CASSAQTTGLNEAFF.

The gene calls are TRBV27 and TRBJ1-6, with 7 nucleotides matching TRBD1. The germline gives CDR1 MNHEY, CDR2 SMNVEV (reference sequence). The CDR3 consists of 15 residues. Trimming at V came to 4 bases and at J to 9 bases, leaving 9 bases not matched to a gene. The CDR3 DNA follows: TGTGCCAGCAGTTCCCACAGGGGAGGAGGTTCACCCCTCCACTTT. It codes for CASSSHRGGGSPLHF.

The chain employs TRBV19 and TRBJ1-1, with D hard to call. Germline assignment: CDR1 LNHDA and CDR2 SQIVND (reference sequence). CDR3 length: 16 residues. The V and J ends lost 3 bases and 4 bases respectively, with 18 bases between them. CDR3 residues: CASSMYGNARLTEAFF. The CDR3 nucleotides read TGTGCCAGTAGTATGTACGGGAACGCCAGACTCACTGAAGCTTTCTTT. The full variable domain, completed using reference TRBV19 and TRBJ1-1, is DGGITQSPKYLFRKEGQNVTLSCEQNLNHDAMYWYRQDPGQGLRLIYYSQIVNDFQKGDIAEGYSVSREKKESFPLTVTSAQKNPTAFYLCASSMYGNARLTEAFFGQGTRLTVV.

V usage is TRBV28 and J usage is TRBJ2-7; D remains ambiguous. The CDR3 loop spans 13 amino acids. Between the trimmed V and J ends, which lost 6 bases and 2 bases, there was a span of 11 bases. Germline V gives CDR1 MDHEN, CDR2 SYDVKM. Written as DNA, the CDR3 is TGTGCCAGCAGGACCGGGCCGACCTACGAGCAGTACGTC. Its translation is CASRTGPTYEQYV.

This clone has only one observation. J is TRBJ1-1 and V is TRBV28, with unresolved D. The germline CDR1 and CDR2 sequences are MDHEN and SYDVKM. V lost 7 bases to trimming and J lost 0 bases, with 15 bases between them. This CDR3 comprises 15 residues. CDR3 loop: CASTPRVGMNTEAFF. Here the CDR3 DNA reads TGTGCCAGCACTCCCCGAGTAGGCATGAACACTGAAGCTTTCTTT.

The chain links TRBV3-1 (or the pseudogene TRBV3-2) to TRBJ2-5; 13 bases line up with TRBD2. Germline-derived CDR1 and CDR2 are LGHDT and YNNKEL (reference sequence). The CDR3 is made up of 16 amino acids. The V gene end was trimmed by 1 base and the J gene end by 6 bases; junction bases not matched to a gene: 5. CDR3 sequence (DNA): TGTGCCAGCAGCCAAGGGACTAGCGGGGGTCAAAAGACCCAGTACTTC. Translation: CASSQGTSGGQKTQYF.

J is TRBJ1-6 and V is TRBV20-1; D is uncertain. V was clipped by 3 bases and J by 6 bases, with 9 bases between them. The CDR3 is 13 residues long. The germline CDR1 and CDR2 sequences are DFQATT and SNEGSKA (reference sequence). The CDR3 DNA sequence: TGCAGTGCTAGTCTCACAGCTAATTCACCCCTCCACTTT. Its translation: CSASLTANSPLHF.

This clone was detected only a few times. The chain joins TRBV12-3 or TRBV12-4 to TRBJ1-5; TRBD1 is a possible D gene (5 bases). The CDR3 has 13 residues. V lost 2 bases to trimming and J lost 4 bases, with 6 bases between them. CDR3: CASSLKGNQPQHF. The CDR3 DNA reads TGTGCCAGCAGTTTAAAGGGGAATCAGCCCCAGCATTTT.

J is TRBJ1-4 and V is TRBV5-1; D gene ambiguous. CDR3 length equals 15 residues. V was shortened by 0 bases and J by 0 bases, with 6 bases between the two germline ends. Germline V gene data show CDR1 as SGHRS and CDR2 as YFSETQ. The CDR3 bases are TGCGCCAGCAGCTTGGAGGATTCAACTAATGAAAAACTGTTTTTT. Translation: CASSLEDSTNEKLFF.

This chain connects TRBV24-1 to TRBJ2-5, with TRBD1 matching 7 bases. The CDR3 has 15 residues. CDR1 is KGHDR and CDR2 is SFDVKD in the germline V gene. V lost 4 bases and J lost 2; bases outside the gene matches: 6. The CDR3 reads CATSDADRTQETQYF. As DNA, the CDR3 is TGTGCCACCAGTGACGCGGACAGGACTCAAGAGACCCAGTACTTC.

The V call is TRBV20-1, the J call TRBJ2-2; 9 bases agree with TRBD1. V was clipped by 3 bases and J by 10 bases; unmatched bases: 12. This CDR3 spans 15 amino acids. The germline CDR1 and CDR2 sequences are DFQATT and SNEGSKA (reference sequence). The CDR3, as DNA: TGCAGTGCTAGTGCCGGGACAGGGTTGGGTGCGGAGCTGTTTTTT. This codes for CSASAGTGLGAELFF.

The V gene is TRBV11-2, the J gene TRBJ1-6; 8 bases are a match to TRBD1. Germline-derived CDR1 and CDR2 are SGHAT and FQNNGV. V shed 5 bases and J 9 bases; nucleotides not matched to a gene: 12. This CDR3 has 16 residues. CDR3 bases: TGTGCCAGCAGCCAAGCCCGGACAGGGAATGGTTCACCCCTCCACTTT. Translated, it gives CASSQARTGNGSPLHF. Based on the CDR3 plus reference TRBV11-2 and TRBJ1-6, the full variable domain is EAGVAQSPRYKIIEKRQSVAFWCNPISGHATLYWYQQILGQGPKLLIQFQNNGVVDDSQLPKDRFSAERLKGVDSTLKIQPAKLEDSAVYLCASSQARTGNGSPLHFGNGTRLTVT.

The rearrangement links TRBV12-3 or TRBV12-4 to TRBJ2-7, with D uncertain. The CDR3 is made up of 11 amino acids. V was shortened by 6 bases and J by 5 bases, with 8 bases between the two germline ends. The CDR3 sequence: CASRPNHEQYV. The CDR3 nucleotides are TGTGCCAGCAGACCCAATCACGAGCAGTACGTC.

There are a few counts of this clone. V is TRBV7-2 and J is TRBJ2-1; perhaps TRBD1 as D (5 bases). Trimming pared 3 bases from V and 6 bases from J, leaving 9 bases between. The CDR3 spans 13 residues. CDR1 and CDR2 (germline): SGHTA, FQGNSA. The CDR3 nucleotides are TGTGCCAGCAGCTTTGACAGAGCCAATGAGCAGTTCTTC. Translated: CASSFDRANEQFF.

The chain joins TRBV19 to TRBJ1-1; D unresolved. Germline V lookup: CDR1 LNHDA, CDR2 SQIVND (reference sequence). The CDR3 extends over 14 amino acids. Trimming removed 4 bases from V and 5 bases from J, with 14 bases in between. The CDR3 reads CASSTTAVLTEAFF. The CDR3 nucleotides read TGTGCCAGTAGTACTACCGCCGTCCTTACTGAAGCTTTCTTT.

The rearrangement uses TRBV2 and TRBJ1-2; D not resolved. CDR1 and CDR2 from the germline V gene are SNHLY and FYNNEI. Between the trimmed V and J ends, which lost 1 base and 2 bases, there was a span of 11 bases. This CDR3 comprises 15 residues. This CDR3 reads CASSEEREINYGYTF. DNA for the CDR3: TGTGCCAGCAGTGAAGAAAGGGAGATAAACTATGGCTACACCTTC.

The chain combines TRBV6-5 with TRBJ1-2; D perhaps matches TRBD1 (6 bases). V lost 6 bases, J lost 0 bases, and 11 bases lay in between. The CDR3 length is 14 residues. The germline CDR1 and CDR2 sequences are MNHEY and SVGAGI. The CDR3: CASSDRRANYGYTF. The CDR3 region has the DNA TGTGCCAGCAGCGACAGGAGAGCTAACTATGGCTACACCTTC.

The rearrangement uses TRBV2 and TRBJ2-5, with 9 bases identical to TRBD1. Germline V gene sequence: CDR1 SNHLY, CDR2 FYNNEI. The CDR3 covers 15 residues. The V gene end was trimmed by 5 bases and the J gene end by 5 bases; junction bases not matched to a gene: 9. The CDR3 region has the DNA TGTGCCAGCAGTACCGACAGGGGGACAAGGGAGACCCAGTACTTC. Translation gives CASSTDRGTRETQYF. The full variable domain, completed using reference TRBV2 and TRBJ2-5, is EPEVTQTPSHQVTQMGQEVILRCVPISNHLYFYWYRQILGQKVEFLVSFYNNEISEKSEIFDDQFSVERPDGSNFTLKIRSTKLEDSAMYFCASSTDRGTRETQYFGPGTRLLVL.

The chain joins TRBV2 to TRBJ1-2, with TRBD1 matching over 7 bases. Germline V CDR1 and CDR2: SNHLY, FYNNEI. This CDR3 contains 12 residues. The V gene end was trimmed by 7 bases and the J gene end by 6 bases; junction bases not matched to a gene: 5. The DNA for the CDR3 is TGTGCCAGCAACAACAGGGGACATGGCTACACCTTC. It translates to CASNNRGHGYTF.